Following are 13 T cell receptor beta chains from one sample sequenced in a study of T cells in Graves' hyperthyroidism and ophthalmopathy. Amplified TCR beta CDR3 regions derived from RNA transcripts. In the first-round RT-PCR of the TCR CDR3, the HTBI primer set was used. MiXCR was run by TCRdb on the multiplex PCR reads, yielding one entry per CDR3 protein. The profile shows some 270,000 distinct CDR3 sequences, about 25% of them singletons. The sample consisted of blood. The source of these receptors is a woman aged 40 to 50 with Graves' ophthalmopathy.

This clonotype came up once. The V and J genes are TRBV5-6 and TRBJ2-7; 9 bases match TRBD1. Looked up from germline, CDR1 is SGHDT and CDR2 is YYEEEE. The CDR3 is made up of 14 amino acids. The V gene end was trimmed by 4 bases and the J gene end by 6 bases; junction bases not matched to a gene: 8. CDR3 residues: CASSPGTGLREQYF. The CDR3 DNA sequence: TGTGCCAGCAGCCCCGGGACAGGGTTACGCGAGCAGTACTTC.

This clonotype was observed a few times. This sequence joins TRBV6-1 and TRBJ2-5; D may correspond to TRBD1 or TRBD2 (7 bases each). Germline CDR1 reads MNHNS; CDR2 reads SASEGT. V was shortened by 2 bases and J by 3 bases, with 19 bases between the two germline ends. The CDR3 extends over 17 amino acids. DNA of the CDR3: TGTGCCAGCAGTGAATTGGGAGGGGGCCCGGGTGAAGAGACCCAGTACTTC. Translating gives CASSELGGGPGEETQYF.

This clonotype appeared many times. The J gene is TRBJ2-4, the V gene TRBV3-1, with D unclear. The CDR3 is made up of 15 amino acids. Germline lookup yields CDR1 LGHDT and CDR2 YNNKEL (reference sequence). V lost 0 bases and J lost 0, with 6 bases in between. The CDR3 DNA follows: TGTGCCAGCAGCCAAGAAGGGCTAGCCAAAAACATTCAGTACTTC. Encoded protein: CASSQEGLAKNIQYF.

The V and J genes are TRBV6-1 and TRBJ2-7; 11 bases match TRBD1. This CDR3 has 14 residues. V was clipped by 2 bases and J by 7 bases; unmatched bases: 4. Germline V gives CDR1 MNHNS, CDR2 SASEGT. CDR3 nucleotides: TGTGCCAGCAGTGAAAGGGACAGGGGGTATGAGCAGTACTTC. This translates into CASSERDRGYEQYF.

The chain links TRBV12-3 or TRBV12-4 to TRBJ1-1; the D is unclear. This CDR3 region has 14 residues. Trimming took 4 bases from V and 1 from J, leaving 10 bases between them. Here the CDR3 DNA reads TGTGCCAGCAGTTCCGGCCCGGGGAACACTGAAGCTTTCTTT. Protein: CASSSGPGNTEAFF.

This clonotype has ten or more counts. A much more abundant neighbour one base away suggests this may be a read error. This chain uses TRBV12-3 or TRBV12-4 with TRBJ1-3; D not resolved. The CDR3 loop spans 12 amino acids. The CDR3 loop reads CASKGSGNTTYF. CDR3 in DNA: TGTGCCAGCAAGGGCTCTGGAAACACCACATATTTT.

At least ten counts were recorded for this clonotype. The CDR3 nucleotides are TGTGCCAGCAGCTTAGGCCCCGGTCAGATCTACGAGCAGTACTTC. Protein sequence: CASSLGPGQIYEQYF. The chain is built from TRBV7-2 and TRBJ2-7, with D unresolved. In germline, CDR1 is SGHTA, CDR2 FQGNSA. The CDR3 is 15 residues long. V was clipped by 1 base and J by 3 bases, with 13 bases between them.

The chain has TRBV7-2 and TRBJ1-3; D is ambiguous. Germline CDR1 reads SGHTA; CDR2 reads FQGNSA. The CDR3 extends over 14 amino acids. The germline V and J ends were trimmed by 8 bases and 3 bases, with 14 bases remaining between them. CDR3 in amino acids: CASGGRTDGNTIYF. For the CDR3, the DNA is TGTGCCAGCGGAGGGCGTACGGATGGAAACACCATATATTTT.

About this clonotype: In this CDR3 the conserved last residue, phenylalanine or tryptophan, is missing, so a read error is likely. V usage is TRBV28 and J usage is TRBJ1-2; the D is unclear. V dropped 2 bases and J dropped 4 bases, with 8 bases sitting between them. Germline CDR1 and CDR2: MDHEN and SYDVKM. The CDR3 runs 13 residues. In DNA form, the CDR3 reads TGTGCCAGCAGTTTAGGTCGGTCCTATGGCTACACCATC. This encodes CASSLGRSYGYTI.

This clonotype was observed at least ten times. V and J are TRBV28 and TRBJ1-1; a possible D gene is TRBD1 (5 bases). Trimming cost V 5 bases and J 2 bases, with 12 bases left between them. The CDR3 extends over 14 amino acids. Germline V gives CDR1 MDHEN, CDR2 SYDVKM. The CDR3 spells CASSLQDRNTEAFF. CDR3 nucleotides: TGTGCCAGCAGTCTACAGGACCGCAACACTGAAGCTTTCTTT.

This clonotype appeared many times. The rearrangement joins TRBV20-1 to TRBJ2-7, with 7 bases aligning to TRBD2. CDR1 DFQATT and CDR2 SNEGSKA come from the germline V gene (reference sequence). V dropped 1 base and J dropped 2; count of bases not matched to a gene: 5. This CDR3 has 14 residues. CDR3 sequence reads: CSARGTGGPYEQYF. The CDR3 DNA reads as TGCAGTGCTAGAGGCACGGGGGGACCCTACGAGCAGTACTTC.

Notes on this clonotype: A much larger clone is a single base away; this may be a read error. The chain uses TRBV5-1 and TRBJ2-7; a possible D gene is TRBD1 (5 bases). V lost 6 bases, J lost 6 bases, and 16 bases lay in between. This CDR3 spans 13 amino acids. Per germline, CDR1 SGHRS and CDR2 YFSETQ. CDR3 residues: CASNLGAPTEQYF. CDR3 nucleotide sequence: TGCGCCAGCAACTTAGGGGCACCGACCGAGCAGTACTTC. Full variable domain (rest looked up from reference TRBV5-1 and TRBJ2-7): KAGVTQTPRYLIKTRGQQVTLSCSPISGHRSVSWYQQTPGQGLQFLFEYFSETQRNKGNFPGRFSGRQFSNSRSEMNVSTLELGDSALYLCASNLGAPTEQYFGPGTRLTVT.

The chain is built from TRBV30 and TRBJ1-2, with TRBD1 as a possible D gene (5 bases). The CDR3 runs 11 residues. Deletions cut 0 bases from V and 10 bases from J, with 9 bases between. From germline, CDR1 is GTSNPN and CDR2 SVGIG (reference sequence). CDR3 DNA sequence: TGTGCCTGGAGTGTACAAGGGGCCTACACCTTC. This encodes CAWSVQGAYTF.